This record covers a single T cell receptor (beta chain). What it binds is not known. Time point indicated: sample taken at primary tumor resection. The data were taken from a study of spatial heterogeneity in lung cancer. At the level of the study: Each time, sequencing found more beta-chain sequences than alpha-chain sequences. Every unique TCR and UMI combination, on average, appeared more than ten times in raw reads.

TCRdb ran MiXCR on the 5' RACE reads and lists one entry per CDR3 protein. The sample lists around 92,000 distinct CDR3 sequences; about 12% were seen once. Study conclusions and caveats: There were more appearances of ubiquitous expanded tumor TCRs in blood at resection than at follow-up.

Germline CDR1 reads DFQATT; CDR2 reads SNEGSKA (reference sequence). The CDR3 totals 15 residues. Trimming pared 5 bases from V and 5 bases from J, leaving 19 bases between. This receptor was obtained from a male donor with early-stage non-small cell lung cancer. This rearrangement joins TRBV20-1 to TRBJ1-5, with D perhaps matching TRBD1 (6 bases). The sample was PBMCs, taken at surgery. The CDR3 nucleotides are TGCAGTGCTGTACAGGCGGGGGGCGGTGATCAGCCCCAGCATTTT. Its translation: CSAVQAGGGDQPQHF.